This T cell receptor beta chain stems from a study of cytomegalovirus exposure and HLA in healthy donors. General study findings and limits: CMV serostatus stood as the only immune exposure information on hand.

Germline lookup yields CDR1 LNHNV and CDR2 YYDKDF (reference sequence). The junction had 0 bases not matched to a gene; V was cut back by 3 bases and J by 6 bases. This CDR3 has 12 residues. PCR was performed using 60 Vbeta and 13 Jbeta primers. Profiling relied on immunoSEQ multiplex PCR, and the TCRdb table lists in-frame clones only, not all of them. The data contain 150,000 to 250,000 clones, 85% of them seen just once; the ten biggest clones take up about 2.3%. This clone was found a few times. Its antigen is unidentified. This receptor was obtained from a woman aged 50 to 60 in good health and CMV-seronegative. The sample consisted of PBMCs. The chain joins TRBV15 to TRBJ1-2; 8 positions match TRBD1. In DNA, the CDR3 is TGTGCCACCAGCAGGGGACAGGATGGCTACACCTTC. It specifies CATSRGQDGYTF.